The present T cell receptor (beta chain) was sequenced within a study of shared T cell receptors in the human thymus. The sample holds one count of this clone. TCRdb's table, derived via immunoSEQ multiplex PCR, lists solely in-frame clones and lacks some. Of hundreds of thousands of clones in the sample, approximately 87% were seen once. The V segment lost 4 bases and the J segment 5 bases; nucleotides outside the gene matches: 8. This CDR3 contains 16 residues. Germline V gene sequence: CDR1 SGHNT, CDR2 YENEEA. The data were also submitted as part of a second study, on human thymus T cells. That paper states: In corrective heart surgery, resections were taken, and these provided the thymus tissue. Thymic and blood repertoires seemed to favor certain V and J genes. Unrelated people showed highly overlapping thymic repertoires, related research reported.

The source of this sequence is a boy younger than two with a congenital heart defect. Sequenced: thymocytes. V usage is TRBV11-3 and J usage is TRBJ2-5; TRBD2 matches at 12 bases. CDR3 bases: TGTGCCAGCAGCTCGACCCTAGCGGGAGGGCGGGAGACCCAGTACTTC. Its translation is CASSSTLAGGRETQYF. Full variable domain (missing parts from reference TRBV11-3 and TRBJ2-5): EAGVVQSPRYKIIEKKQPVAFWCNPISGHNTLYWYLQNLGQGPELLIRYENEEAVDDSQLPKDRFSAERLKGVDSTLKIQPAELGDSAVYLCASSSTLAGGRETQYFGPGTRLLVL.